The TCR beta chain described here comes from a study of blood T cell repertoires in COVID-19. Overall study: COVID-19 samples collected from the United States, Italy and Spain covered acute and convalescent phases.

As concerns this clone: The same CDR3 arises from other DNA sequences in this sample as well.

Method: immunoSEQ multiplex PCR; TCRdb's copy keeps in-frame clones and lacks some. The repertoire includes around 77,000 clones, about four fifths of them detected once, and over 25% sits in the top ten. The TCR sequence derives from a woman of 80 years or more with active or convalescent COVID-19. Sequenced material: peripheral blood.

DNA of the CDR3: TGTGCCAGCAGCTTATCAGGGTATCAGCCCCAGCATTTT. Protein product: CASSLSGYQPQHF. The rearrangement links TRBV7-9 to TRBJ1-5; perhaps TRBD1 as D (5 bases). With 2 bases removed from V and 5 bases from J, the gap between germline ends came to 7 bases. The CDR3 totals 13 residues. The germline CDR1 and CDR2 sequences are SEHNR and FQNEAQ (reference sequence).